Below are 19 T cell receptor beta chains sequenced from a single sample in a study of OX40 agonist ivuxolimab in advanced cancers. Only in-frame clones appear in the TCRdb table, and some are missing; sequencing was by immunoSEQ multiplex PCR. The sample carries roughly 58,000 clones, around 85% recorded once. The sample in question was CD4+ or CD8+ T cells sorted from blood, obtained in a trial of the OX40 agonist ivuxolimab. The origin of the receptors is an adult with an advanced solid tumor such as melanoma, head and neck, liver or kidney cancer.

The V gene is TRBV2, the J gene TRBJ1-5; D is ambiguous. The V end lost 4 bases, the J end lost 3 bases, and 4 bases lay between the germline ends. CDR1 and CDR2 (germline): SNHLY, FYNNEI. There are 12 residues in the CDR3. The CDR3, as DNA: TGTGCCAGCAGTGGGAACAATCAGCCCCAGCATTTT. Its translation is CASSGNNQPQHF.

This chain joins TRBV30 and TRBJ1-6; D perhaps matches TRBD1 (5 bases). The CDR3 sequence is 15 residues long. Germline V gives CDR1 GTSNPN, CDR2 SVGIG (reference sequence). Trimming cost V 3 bases and J 8 bases, with 17 bases left between them. CDR3 sequence reads: CAWSLQGLQYSPLHF. CDR3 bases: TGTGCCTGGAGCCTTCAGGGCCTACAGTATTCACCCCTCCACTTT.

The gene calls are TRBV5-1 and TRBJ1-4; D uncertain. Germline values: CDR1 SGHRS, CDR2 YFSETQ. V was clipped by 5 bases and J by 8 bases, with 13 bases between them. The CDR3 spans 13 residues. CDR3 sequence (DNA): TGCGCCAGCAGAACCGTCCTAAACGAAAAACTGTTTTTT. It translates to CASRTVLNEKLFF.

The chain is built from TRBV2 and TRBJ2-7, with no clear D. V was shortened by 6 bases and J by 2 bases, with 14 bases between the two germline ends. The CDR3 contains 14 residues. CDR1 is SNHLY, CDR2 FYNNEI, per germline. CDR3 in DNA: TGTGCCAGCAGATTTGTGTCTACAGCCTACGAGCAGTACTTC. It translates to CASRFVSTAYEQYF.

V gene TRBV7-9 combines with J gene TRBJ2-3; TRBD2 matches 8 bases. The CDR3 extends over 15 amino acids. Unmatched junction bases numbered 4, after V lost 4 bases and J lost 1 base. Germline loops: CDR1 SEHNR, CDR2 FQNEAQ (reference sequence). CDR3 coding DNA: TGTGCCAGCAGCTCATCGACTAGCGGCACAGATACGCAGTATTTT. It codes for CASSSSTSGTDTQYF.

This clone is judged medium-sized (0.01 to 0.1%). V gene TRBV7-3 combines with J gene TRBJ1-6; TRBD1 might be the D (6 bases). Per the germline V gene, CDR1 is SGHTA and CDR2 is FQGTGA. The CDR3 contains 19 residues. V was pared by 5 bases and J by 0 bases, with 20 bases between. CDR3 nucleotide sequence: TGTGCCAGCAGCCCGCGACAGGCCGACGGGAGCTCCTATAATTCACCCCTCCACTTT. Translated: CASSPRQADGSSYNSPLHF.

This chain's CDR3 is CASSRGGVYGYTF. The CDR3 bases are TGCGCCAGCAGCCGTGGAGGGGTCTATGGCTACACCTTC. V usage is TRBV4-3 and J usage is TRBJ1-2; D may be TRBD1 (5 bases). The CDR3 covers 13 residues. CDR1 and CDR2 (germline): LGHNA, YSLEER. V was pared by 4 bases and J by 4 bases, with 10 bases between.

The chain recombines TRBV5-4 with TRBJ2-3; D is ambiguous. This CDR3 has 13 residues. Germline values: CDR1 SGHNT, CDR2 YYREEE (reference sequence). Trimming pared 2 bases from V and 0 bases from J, leaving 4 bases between. In DNA form, the CDR3 reads TGTGCCAGCAGCTTATCCAGCACAGATACGCAGTATTTT. This gives the protein CASSLSSTDTQYF.

This sequence joins TRBV5-1 and TRBJ1-2; 8 positions agree with TRBD1. J gave up 5 bases and V 5 bases, and 5 bases lay outside the gene matches. The V gene's germline CDR1 is SGHRS and CDR2 YFSETQ. This CDR3 is 13 amino acids long. The CDR3 protein is CASRKTGVYGYTF. For the CDR3, the DNA is TGCGCCAGCAGAAAGACAGGGGTTTATGGCTACACCTTC.

This chain links TRBV11-2 with TRBJ1-3; 7 bases align to TRBD1. The germline gives CDR1 SGHAT, CDR2 FQNNGV. Trimming cost V 6 bases and J 11 bases; bases outside gene matches: 16. This CDR3 comprises 15 residues. The CDR3 coding sequence is TGTGCCAGCAGACCTCTACAGGGGCCCATACAGCCCATATATTTT. Encoded protein: CASRPLQGPIQPIYF.

This chain uses TRBV11-3 with TRBJ2-1, with D possibly being TRBD2 (5 bases). The CDR3 is made up of 15 amino acids. Deletions cut 0 bases from V and 2 bases from J, with 8 bases between. Germline-derived CDR1 and CDR2 are SGHNT and YENEEA. The CDR3 is CASSLDTRPYNEQFF. CDR3 DNA sequence: TGTGCCAGCAGCTTAGATACTAGACCCTACAATGAGCAGTTCTTC.

This clone has only a few counts. This rearrangement joins TRBV4-2 to TRBJ1-4; unclear D gene. V dropped 0 bases and J dropped 5 bases, with 16 bases sitting between them. The CDR3 extends over 17 amino acids. From germline, CDR1 is LGHNA and CDR2 YNFKEQ. The CDR3 DNA reads TGTGCCAGCAGCCAAGATCGGGGTTCTAGAACCAATGAAAAACTGTTTTTT. Its protein is CASSQDRGSRTNEKLFF.

V usage is TRBV13 and J usage is TRBJ2-5; TRBD2 matches at 8 bases. V shed 5 bases and J 2 bases; nucleotides not matched to a gene: 10. The CDR3 has 16 amino acids. CDR1 PRHDT and CDR2 FYEKMQ come from the germline V gene (reference sequence). The CDR3 DNA sequence: TGTGCCAGCAGCCCGGGGTCTAGCGGGCCGCAAGAGACCCAGTACTTC. It encodes CASSPGSSGPQETQYF.

The chain combines TRBV7-2 with TRBJ2-5; D is unclear. This CDR3 comprises 11 residues. Germline V gene lookup returns CDR1 SGHTA and CDR2 FQGNSA. With 7 bases removed from V and 4 bases from J, the gap between germline ends came to 7 bases. CDR3 residues: CASKTGETQYF. The CDR3, as DNA: TGTGCCAGCAAAACTGGAGAGACCCAGTACTTC.

The gene calls are TRBV5-1 and TRBJ1-4; a possible D gene is TRBD1 (6 bases). The CDR3 extends over 15 amino acids. With 4 bases removed from V and 0 bases from J, the gap between germline ends came to 10 bases. Germline loops: CDR1 SGHRS, CDR2 YFSETQ. The CDR3 DNA sequence: TGCGCCAGCAGCCCGGACAGTACAACTAATGAAAAACTGTTTTTT. It translates to CASSPDSTTNEKLFF.

The V and J genes are TRBV6-5 and TRBJ1-3; tentative D call: TRBD1 (5 bases). The CDR3 spans 15 residues. CDR1 is MNHEY, CDR2 SVGAGI, per germline. V lost 0 bases and J 3 bases, leaving 9 bases between the germline ends. The CDR3 DNA sequence: TGTGCCAGCAGTTACTCCCCAGGGTTTGGAAACACCATATATTTT. Translated, it gives CASSYSPGFGNTIYF.

The J gene is TRBJ2-5, the V gene TRBV11-2, with a tentative D call TRBD2 (6 bases). TRBJ2-7 explains the end of the DNA better; the J call may be wrong. Germline-derived CDR1 and CDR2 are SGHAT and FQNNGV. The CDR3 totals 14 residues. CDR3 DNA: TGTGCCAGCAGCCGGGACTGGAGCTCCTACGAGCAGTACTTC. Its protein product is CASSRDWSSYEQYF.

The V call is TRBV30, the J call TRBJ2-3; D not certain. The CDR3 runs 12 residues. V gave up 3 bases and J gave up 0 bases, with 4 bases separating them. CDR1 and CDR2 (germline): GTSNPN, SVGIG (reference sequence). As DNA, the CDR3 is TGTGCCTGGAGACGGAGCACAGATACGCAGTATTTT. The encoded protein is CAWRRSTDTQYF.

This chain uses TRBV19 with TRBJ2-7; unclear D gene. The V gene lost 3 bases and the J gene lost 4 bases, with 13 bases spanning the gap. The germline CDR1 and CDR2 sequences are LNHDA and SQIVND (reference sequence). This CDR3 has 14 residues. CDR3: CASSMKVERYEQYF. CDR3 nucleotide sequence: TGTGCCAGTAGTATGAAGGTGGAGCGTTACGAGCAGTACTTC.